Listed below are T cell receptor beta chains from one sample, sequenced in a study of CD8 T cells in ankylosing spondylitis. TCRdb analysed the 5' RACE reads with MiXCR anew, one entry per CDR3 protein. The sample yields around 390,000 distinct CDR3 sequences, approximately 20% seen once. The sequencing sample was made of blood, either unsorted or a sorted T cell fraction (not recorded which). The receptors come from a male donor with ankylosing spondylitis. Each CDR3 is given with its conserved first and last residue. Each record gives: clone size, J gene, D gene, V gene, CDR3 protein, CDR3 DNA. The D gene is left open where the match is weak. Clone size appears in some rows only: once, few, many, or a class for an expanded clone.

clone size: -
J gene: TRBJ2-1
D gene: TRBD2
V gene: TRBV24-1
CDR3 protein: CATSGRGLAGAYNEQFF
CDR3 DNA: TGTGCCACCAGTGGGCGGGGACTAGCGGGGGCCTACAATGAGCAGTTCTTC

clone size: few
J gene: TRBJ2-7
D gene: -
V gene: TRBV29-1
CDR3 protein: CSVGGGGSLSYEQYF
CDR3 DNA: TGCAGCGTTGGGGGTGGGGGCTCCCTCTCCTACGAGCAGTACTTC

clone size: -
J gene: TRBJ2-1
D gene: TRBD2
V gene: TRBV19
CDR3 protein: CASSTLAGEIYNEQFF
CDR3 DNA: TGTGCCAGTAGTACGTTAGCGGGAGAGATCTACAATGAGCAGTTCTTC

clone size: once
J gene: TRBJ1-1
D gene: -
V gene: TRBV19
CDR3 protein: CASSIETVTNTEAFF
CDR3 DNA: TGTGCCAGTAGTATAGAGACAGTAACCAACACTGAAGCTTTCTTT

clone size: few
J gene: TRBJ1-2
D gene: -
V gene: TRBV29-1
CDR3 protein: CSVVGGTLNYGYTF
CDR3 DNA: TGCAGCGTTGTTGGGGGAACGCTTAACTATGGCTACACCTTC

clone size: -
J gene: TRBJ1-5
D gene: -
V gene: TRBV29-1
CDR3 protein: CSVAVDSNQPQHF
CDR3 DNA: TGCAGCGTTGCTGTAGATAGCAATCAGCCCCAGCATTTT

clone size: few
J gene: TRBJ1-5
D gene: -
V gene: TRBV12-3/TRBV12-4
CDR3 protein: CASSITAQAGNQPQHF
CDR3 DNA: TGTGCCAGCAGTATAACCGCGCAGGCGGGCAATCAGCCCCAGCATTTT

clone size: many
J gene: TRBJ2-3
D gene: -
V gene: TRBV5-1
CDR3 protein: CASSLDGTDTQYF
CDR3 DNA: TGCGCCAGCAGCTTGGACGGGACAGATACGCAGTATTTT

clone size: -
J gene: TRBJ2-2
D gene: -
V gene: TRBV7-3
CDR3 protein: CASSLNGLTGATGELFF
CDR3 DNA: TGTGCCAGCAGCTTAAACGGATTAACTGGAGCCACCGGGGAGCTGTTTTTT

clone size: -
J gene: TRBJ1-2
D gene: TRBD1
V gene: TRBV14
CDR3 protein: CASSRAGTALFGYTF
CDR3 DNA: TGTGCCAGCAGCCGAGCAGGGACAGCGCTATTTGGCTACACCTTC

clone size: -
J gene: TRBJ2-7
D gene: TRBD1
V gene: TRBV6-5
CDR3 protein: CASSSTGQGVYEQYF
CDR3 DNA: TGTGCCAGCAGTTCTACGGGACAGGGGGTCTACGAGCAGTACTTC

clone size: -
J gene: TRBJ1-2
D gene: TRBD1
V gene: TRBV20-1
CDR3 protein: CSAPLWGTGGNGYTF
CDR3 DNA: TGCAGTGCCCCACTGTGGGGGACAGGGGGCAATGGCTACACCTTC

clone size: -
J gene: TRBJ2-2
D gene: -
V gene: TRBV27
CDR3 protein: CASTAALTGGELFF
CDR3 DNA: TGTGCCAGCACGGCGGCCCTTACCGGCGGGGAGCTGTTTTTT